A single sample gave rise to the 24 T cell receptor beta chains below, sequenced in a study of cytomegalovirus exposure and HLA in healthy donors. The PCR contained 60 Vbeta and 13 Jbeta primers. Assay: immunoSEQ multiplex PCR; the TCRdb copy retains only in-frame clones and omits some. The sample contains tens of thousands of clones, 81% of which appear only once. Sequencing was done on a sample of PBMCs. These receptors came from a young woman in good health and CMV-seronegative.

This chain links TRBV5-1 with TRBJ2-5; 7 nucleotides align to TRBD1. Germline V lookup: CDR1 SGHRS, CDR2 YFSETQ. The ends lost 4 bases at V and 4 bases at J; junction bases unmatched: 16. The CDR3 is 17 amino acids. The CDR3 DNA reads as TGCGCCAGCAGCCGTATACCAAGGGGGCCAGGGGGAGAGACCCAGTACTTC. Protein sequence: CASSRIPRGPGGETQYF. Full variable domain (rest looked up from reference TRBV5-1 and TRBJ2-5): KAGVTQTPRYLIKTRGQQVTLSCSPISGHRSVSWYQQTPGQGLQFLFEYFSETQRNKGNFPGRFSGRQFSNSRSEMNVSTLELGDSALYLCASSRIPRGPGGETQYFGPGTRLLVL.

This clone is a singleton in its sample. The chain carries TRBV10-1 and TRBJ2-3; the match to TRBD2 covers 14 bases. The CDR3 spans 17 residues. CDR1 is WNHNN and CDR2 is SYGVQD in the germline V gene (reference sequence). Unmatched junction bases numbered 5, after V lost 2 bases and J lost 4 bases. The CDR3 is CASSEPGLAGAPDTQYF. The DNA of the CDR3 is TGCGCCAGCAGTGAGCCGGGACTAGCGGGAGCCCCAGATACGCAGTATTTT.

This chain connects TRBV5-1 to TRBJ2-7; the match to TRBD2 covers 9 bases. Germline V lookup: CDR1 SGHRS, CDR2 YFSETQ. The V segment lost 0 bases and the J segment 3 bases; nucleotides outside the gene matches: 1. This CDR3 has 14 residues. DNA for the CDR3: TGCGCCAGCAGCTTGGTGCGGGAGGGCTACGAGCAGTACTTC. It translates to CASSLVREGYEQYF.

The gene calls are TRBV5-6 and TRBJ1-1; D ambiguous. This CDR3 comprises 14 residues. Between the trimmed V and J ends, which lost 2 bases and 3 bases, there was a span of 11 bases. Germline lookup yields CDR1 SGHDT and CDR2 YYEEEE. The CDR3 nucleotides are TGTGCCAGCAGCTTTCCGGGAAGGCACACTGAAGCTTTCTTT. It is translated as CASSFPGRHTEAFF.

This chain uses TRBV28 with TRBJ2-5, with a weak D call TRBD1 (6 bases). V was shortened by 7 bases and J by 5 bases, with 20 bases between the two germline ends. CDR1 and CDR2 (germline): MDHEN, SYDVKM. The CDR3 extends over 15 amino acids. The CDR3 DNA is TGTGCCAGCATTAGGGCAACAGGGTTAAGGGAGACCCAGTACTTC. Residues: CASIRATGLRETQYF.

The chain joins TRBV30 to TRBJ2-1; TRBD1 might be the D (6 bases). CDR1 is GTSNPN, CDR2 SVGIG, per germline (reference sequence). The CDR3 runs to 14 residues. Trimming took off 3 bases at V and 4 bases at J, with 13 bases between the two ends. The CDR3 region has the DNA TGTGCCTGGAGCGGACGCAGGGGTTACAATGAGCAGTTCTTC. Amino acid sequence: CAWSGRRGYNEQFF.

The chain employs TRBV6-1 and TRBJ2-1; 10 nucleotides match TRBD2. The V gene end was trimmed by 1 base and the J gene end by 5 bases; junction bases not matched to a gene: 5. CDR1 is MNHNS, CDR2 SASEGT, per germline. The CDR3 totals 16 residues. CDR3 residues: CASSEVTLAGNNEQFF. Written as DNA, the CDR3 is TGTGCCAGCAGTGAAGTCACACTAGCGGGGAACAATGAGCAGTTCTTC.

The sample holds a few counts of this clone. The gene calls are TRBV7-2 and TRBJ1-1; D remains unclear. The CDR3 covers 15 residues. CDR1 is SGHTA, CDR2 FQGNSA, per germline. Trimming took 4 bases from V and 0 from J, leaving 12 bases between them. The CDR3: CASSSSLSMNTEAFF. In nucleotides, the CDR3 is TGTGCCAGCAGCTCCTCACTTAGTATGAACACTGAAGCTTTCTTT. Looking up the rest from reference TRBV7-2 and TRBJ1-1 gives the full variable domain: GAGVSQSPSNKVTEKGKDVELRCDPISGHTALYWYRQSLGQGLEFLIYFQGNSAPDKSGLPSDRFSAERTGGSVSTLTIQRTQQEDSAVYLCASSSSLSMNTEAFFGQGTRLTVV.

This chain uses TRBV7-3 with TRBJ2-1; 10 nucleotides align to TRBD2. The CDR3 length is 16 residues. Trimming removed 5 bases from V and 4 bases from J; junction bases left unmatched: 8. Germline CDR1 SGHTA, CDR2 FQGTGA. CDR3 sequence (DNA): TGTGCCAGCAGCCCCCTAGCGGGAGTATCTTACAATGAGCAGTTCTTC. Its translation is CASSPLAGVSYNEQFF.

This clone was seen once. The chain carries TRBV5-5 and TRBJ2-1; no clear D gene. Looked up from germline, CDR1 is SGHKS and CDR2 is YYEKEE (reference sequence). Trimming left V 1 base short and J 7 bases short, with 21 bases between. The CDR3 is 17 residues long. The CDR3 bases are TGTGCCAGCAGCTTGCGATCTAAGGCATCAGGTACGAATGAGCAGTTCTTC. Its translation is CASSLRSKASGTNEQFF. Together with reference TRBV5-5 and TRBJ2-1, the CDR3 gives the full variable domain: DAGVTQSPTHLIKTRGQQVTLRCSPISGHKSVSWYQQVLGQGPQFIFQYYEKEERGRGNFPDRFSARQFPNYSSELNVNALLLGDSALYLCASSLRSKASGTNEQFFGPGTRLTVL.

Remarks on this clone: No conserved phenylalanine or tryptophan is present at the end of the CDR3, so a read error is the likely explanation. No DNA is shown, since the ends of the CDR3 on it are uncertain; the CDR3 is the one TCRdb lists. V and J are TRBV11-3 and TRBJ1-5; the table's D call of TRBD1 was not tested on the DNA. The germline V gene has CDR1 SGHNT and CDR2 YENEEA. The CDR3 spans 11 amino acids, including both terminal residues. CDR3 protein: CASSLTGWSGV.

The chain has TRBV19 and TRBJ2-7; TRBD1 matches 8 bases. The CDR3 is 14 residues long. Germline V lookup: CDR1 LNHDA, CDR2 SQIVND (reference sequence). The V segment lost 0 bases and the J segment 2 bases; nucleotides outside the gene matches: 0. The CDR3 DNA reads TGTGCCAGTAGTATAGAGACAGGGGCCTACGAGCAGTACTTC. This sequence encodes CASSIETGAYEQYF.

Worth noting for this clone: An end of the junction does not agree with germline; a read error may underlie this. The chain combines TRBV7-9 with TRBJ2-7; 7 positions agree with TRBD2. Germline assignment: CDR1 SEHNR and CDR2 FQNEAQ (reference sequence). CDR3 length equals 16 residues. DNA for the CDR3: TGTTCCAGCAGCTTAGGGCTAGCGGACGTCTCCTACGAGCAGTACTTC. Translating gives CSSSLGLADVSYEQYF.

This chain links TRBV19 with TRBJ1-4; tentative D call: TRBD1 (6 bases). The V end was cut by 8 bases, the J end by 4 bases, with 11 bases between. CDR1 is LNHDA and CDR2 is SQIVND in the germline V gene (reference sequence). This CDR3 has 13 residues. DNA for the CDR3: TGTGCCAGTTCGGACAGCCATAATGAAAAACTGTTTTTT. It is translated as CASSDSHNEKLFF.

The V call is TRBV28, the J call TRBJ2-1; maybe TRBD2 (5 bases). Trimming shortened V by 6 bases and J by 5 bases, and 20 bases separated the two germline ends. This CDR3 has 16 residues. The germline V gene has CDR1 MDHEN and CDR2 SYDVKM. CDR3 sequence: CASSSLMGLGDNEQFF. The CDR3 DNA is TGTGCCAGCAGCTCGTTGATGGGCCTCGGGGACAATGAGCAGTTCTTC.

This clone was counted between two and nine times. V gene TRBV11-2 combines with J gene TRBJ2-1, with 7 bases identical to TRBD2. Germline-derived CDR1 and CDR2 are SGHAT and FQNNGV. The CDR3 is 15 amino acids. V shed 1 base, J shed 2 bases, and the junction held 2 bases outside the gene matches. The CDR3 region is CASSLGTRTYNEQFF. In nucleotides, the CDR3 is TGTGCCAGCAGCTTAGGGACTAGAACCTACAATGAGCAGTTCTTC. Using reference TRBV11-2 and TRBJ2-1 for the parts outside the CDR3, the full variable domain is EAGVAQSPRYKIIEKRQSVAFWCNPISGHATLYWYQQILGQGPKLLIQFQNNGVVDDSQLPKDRFSAERLKGVDSTLKIQPAKLEDSAVYLCASSLGTRTYNEQFFGPGTRLTVL.

CDR3 protein: CASSSPPGGSRDEQYF. CDR3 DNA: TGTGCCAGCAGCTCGCCTCCGGGGGGGAGTCGAGACGAGCAGTACTTC. The chain recombines TRBV5-5 with TRBJ2-7; 8 bases align to TRBD2. The V segment lost 3 bases and the J segment 5 bases; nucleotides outside the gene matches: 13. The CDR3 spans 16 residues. Germline V gives CDR1 SGHKS, CDR2 YYEKEE (reference sequence).

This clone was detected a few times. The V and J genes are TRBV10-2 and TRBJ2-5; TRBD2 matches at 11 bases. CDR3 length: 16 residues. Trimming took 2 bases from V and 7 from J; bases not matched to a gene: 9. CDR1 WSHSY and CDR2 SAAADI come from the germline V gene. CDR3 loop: CASSEALAGGPGTQYF. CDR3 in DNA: TGCGCCAGCAGTGAGGCTTTAGCGGGAGGGCCGGGGACCCAGTACTTC.

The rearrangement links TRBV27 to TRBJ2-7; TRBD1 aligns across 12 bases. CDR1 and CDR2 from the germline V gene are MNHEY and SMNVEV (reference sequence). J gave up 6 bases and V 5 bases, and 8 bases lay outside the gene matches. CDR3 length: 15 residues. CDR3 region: CASSATGTGGGEQYF. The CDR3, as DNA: TGTGCCAGCAGTGCTACCGGGACAGGGGGCGGCGAGCAGTACTTC.

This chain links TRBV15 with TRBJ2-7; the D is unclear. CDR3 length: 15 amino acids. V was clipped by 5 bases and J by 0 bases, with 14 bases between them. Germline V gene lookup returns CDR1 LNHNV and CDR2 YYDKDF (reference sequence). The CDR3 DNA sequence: TGTGCCACCAGCGTAGGTCGCGGCGCCTCCTACGAGCAGTACTTC. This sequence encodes CATSVGRGASYEQYF.

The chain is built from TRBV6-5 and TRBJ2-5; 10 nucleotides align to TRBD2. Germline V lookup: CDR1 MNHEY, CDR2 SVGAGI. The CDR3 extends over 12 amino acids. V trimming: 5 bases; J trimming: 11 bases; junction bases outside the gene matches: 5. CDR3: CASSLGLAPQYF. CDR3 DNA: TGTGCCAGCAGTCTGGGACTAGCGCCTCAGTACTTC.

The CDR3 nucleotides read TGTGCCAGTAGTATCAGCGACAGGGTAGGCGATGTCACTGAAGCTTTCTTT. Residues: CASSISDRVGDVTEAFF. The chain recombines TRBV19 with TRBJ1-1; 7 nucleotides line up with TRBD1. Losses at the gene ends were 3 bases for V and 4 bases for J; bases not matched to a gene: 14. There are 17 residues in the CDR3. Per germline, CDR1 LNHDA and CDR2 SQIVND (reference sequence).

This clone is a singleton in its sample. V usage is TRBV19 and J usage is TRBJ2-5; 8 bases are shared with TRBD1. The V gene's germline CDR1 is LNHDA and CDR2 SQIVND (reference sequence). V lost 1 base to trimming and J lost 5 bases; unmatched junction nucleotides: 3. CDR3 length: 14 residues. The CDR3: CASSIGTGKETQYF. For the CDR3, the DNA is TGTGCCAGTAGTATAGGGACAGGGAAGGAGACCCAGTACTTC.

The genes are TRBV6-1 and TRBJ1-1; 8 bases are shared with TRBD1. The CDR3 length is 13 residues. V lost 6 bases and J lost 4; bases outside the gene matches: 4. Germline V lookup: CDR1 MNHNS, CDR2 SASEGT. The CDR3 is CASRDRAATEAFF. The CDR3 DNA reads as TGTGCCAGCAGGGACAGGGCGGCCACTGAAGCTTTCTTT.